This TCR beta chain was profiled in a study of pediatric ulcerative colitis. Sequencing used immunoSEQ multiplex PCR; TCRdb keeps in-frame clones, though not all of them. The table lists tens of thousands of clones, more than 60% of them singletons, with 4% to 6.5% in the top ten. CDR3 length: 13 residues. Germline CDR1 reads SGHTS; CDR2 reads YDEGEE. V was trimmed by 2 bases and J by 5 bases, leaving 10 bases between them. J is TRBJ1-1 and V is TRBV5-8, with unresolved D. The clonotype originates from a boy younger than 18 with moderate ulcerative colitis. Sequencing input: blood. CDR3 nucleotide sequence: TGTGCCAGCAGCTTCAGTCGTTTGACTGAAGCTTTCTTT. Protein sequence: CASSFSRLTEAFF.